The rows below give T cell receptor beta chains drawn from one sample of a study of blood T cell repertoires in COVID-19. Assay used: immunoSEQ multiplex PCR; TCRdb lists only in-frame clones, some missing. The repertoire holds around 320,000 clones, with 90% as singletons. Input material: PBMCs or T cells enriched from blood (not recorded which). The receptors were gathered from a woman aged 18-29 years with acute COVID-19. Each CDR3 is given with its conserved first and last residue. A D gene is named only where the DNA matches it firmly. Rows give clone size only sometimes, using once, few, many, or a class for an expanded clone.

d_gene	abundance	v_gene	j_gene	CDR3aa	CDR3nt
TRBD2	.	TRBV6-5	TRBJ2-1	CASSRLAGRDNEQFF	TGTGCCAGCAGTAGGCTAGCGGGCAGGGACAATGAGCAGTTCTTC
.	.	TRBV9	TRBJ1-1	CASSVGSGWLTEAFF	TGTGCCAGCAGCGTAGGATCAGGGTGGTTGACTGAAGCTTTCTTT
TRBD1	.	TRBV29-1	TRBJ2-3	CSVVMTGGGTDTQYF	TGCAGCGTTGTGATGACAGGGGGTGGCACAGATACGCAGTATTTT
.	.	TRBV9	TRBJ1-2	CASSVELQGHGYTF	TGTGCCAGCAGCGTAGAACTACAGGGCCATGGCTACACCTTC
TRBD1	.	TRBV5-1	TRBJ2-3	CASSLGQNTDTQYF	TGCGCCAGCAGCCTGGGACAGAACACAGATACGCAGTATTTT
.	.	TRBV3-1/TRBV3-2	TRBJ2-7	CASSQGNKKERPQISYEQYF	TGTGCCAGCAGCCAAGGTAATAAGAAGGAGCGACCCCAAATAAGTTACGAGCAGTACTTC
.	.	TRBV7-9	TRBJ2-1	CASSLAGTFYNEQFF	TGTGCCAGCAGCTTAGCCGGGACTTTCTACAATGAGCAGTTCTTC
TRBD2	.	TRBV24-1	TRBJ2-3	CATSALAGVGGTDTQYF	TGTGCCACCAGTGCTCTAGCGGGAGTGGGAGGCACAGATACGCAGTATTTT
TRBD1	.	TRBV29-1	TRBJ2-2	CSAGQGATTGELFF	TGCAGCGCCGGACAGGGGGCAACCACCGGGGAGCTGTTTTTT
.	.	TRBV21-1	TRBJ1-5	CASSKPRDRHQPQHF	TGTGCCAGCAGCAAACCAAGGGACAGACATCAGCCCCAGCATTTT
TRBD1	.	TRBV28	TRBJ1-2	CASRTGQNYGYTF	TGTGCCAGCAGAACGGGACAGAACTATGGCTACACCTTC
.	.	TRBV19	TRBJ2-2	CASSMSRSGTGELFF	TGTGCCAGTAGTATGTCGCGGTCCGGCACCGGGGAGCTGTTTTTT
.	.	TRBV12-3/TRBV12-4	TRBJ2-2	CAIPTSSSGELFF	TGTGCCATACCAACTAGCAGCTCCGGGGAGCTGTTTTTT
TRBD1	few	TRBV10-1	TRBJ2-6	CASSPGQGRPGANVLTF	TGCGCCAGCTCACCGGGACAGGGTAGACCTGGGGCCAACGTCCTGACTTTC
.	once	TRBV5-1	TRBJ2-5	CASSLATGTQETQYF	TGCGCCAGCAGCTTGGCCACAGGGACACAAGAGACCCAGTACTTC
TRBD1	.	TRBV27	TRBJ1-2	CASTRGQGYGYTF	TGTGCCAGCACCAGAGGACAGGGCTATGGCTACACCTTC
.	few	TRBV27	TRBJ1-1	CASRETELNTEAFF	TGTGCCAGCAGGGAGACAGAGCTGAACACTGAAGCTTTCTTT
.	.	TRBV4-1	TRBJ1-2	CASSQDLPGVYGYTF	TGCGCCAGCAGCCAAGATCTCCCGGGGGTCTATGGCTACACCTTC
.	once	TRBV3-1/TRBV3-2	TRBJ2-7	CASSQDTEGKQYF	TGTGCCAGCAGCCAAGATACGGAGGGCAAGCAGTACTTC
TRBD2	.	TRBV9	TRBJ2-1	CASSLSGRRVLDEQFF	TGTGCCAGCAGCCTTAGCGGGAGAAGGGTTTTGGATGAGCAGTTCTTC
TRBD2	.	TRBV29-1	TRBJ2-7	CSVLELAVTYEQYF	TGCAGCGTCCTTGAGCTAGCGGTGACCTACGAGCAGTACTTC
TRBD1	.	TRBV5-1	TRBJ2-7	CASSFRTGNHEQYF	TGCGCCAGCAGTTTTCGGACAGGGAACCACGAGCAGTACTTC
TRBD1	.	TRBV19	TRBJ2-7	CASRTGQASSYEQYF	TGTGCCAGTCGCACGGGACAGGCGAGCTCCTACGAGCAGTACTTC
.	.	TRBV5-4	TRBJ1-2	CASSLERTALYGYTF	TGTGCCAGCAGCTTGGAACGGACAGCGCTCTATGGCTACACCTTC
TRBD1	.	TRBV2	TRBJ2-2	CASSDRTNTGELFF	TGTGCCAGCTCGGACAGGACGAACACCGGGGAGCTGTTTTTT
TRBD1	.	TRBV6-5	TRBJ1-2	CASSRTGFDGYTF	TGTGCCAGCAGCCGGACAGGGTTCGATGGCTACACCTTC